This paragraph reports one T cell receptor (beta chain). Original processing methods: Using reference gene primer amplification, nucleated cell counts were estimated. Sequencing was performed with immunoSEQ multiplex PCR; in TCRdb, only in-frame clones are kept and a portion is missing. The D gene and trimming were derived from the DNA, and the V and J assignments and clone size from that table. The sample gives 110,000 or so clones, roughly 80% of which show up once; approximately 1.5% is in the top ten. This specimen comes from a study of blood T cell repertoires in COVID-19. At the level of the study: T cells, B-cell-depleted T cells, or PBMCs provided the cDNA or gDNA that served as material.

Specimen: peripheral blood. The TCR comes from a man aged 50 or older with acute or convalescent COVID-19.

The CDR3 spells CASRPEVSYNEQFF. The CDR3 bases are TGTGCCAGCAGACCCGAGGTCTCCTACAATGAGCAGTTCTTC. The V gene is TRBV6-4, the J gene TRBJ2-1; D ambiguous. V gave up 6 bases and J gave up 0 bases, with 9 bases separating them. The germline V gene has CDR1 MRHNA and CDR2 SNTAGT. CDR3 length equals 14 residues.